This T cell receptor beta chain derives from a study of T cells after yellow fever vaccination. General study points: Primary-vaccination clones mostly resurfaced post-booster (around 96% CD4, about 87% CD8).

A universal primer site and UMIs were added as TCR cDNA was made by 5'RACE template switching. A single record per CDR3 protein comes from TCRdb applying MiXCR to the 5' RACE reads. There are nearly 550,000 distinct CDR3 sequences in the sample; less than 20% occur only once, and more than 13% lies in the top ten. A word on this clonotype: Its specificity is not known.

Trimming removed 6 bases from V and 6 bases from J; junction bases left unmatched: 8. Looked up from germline, CDR1 is SNHLY and CDR2 is FYNNEI. The CDR3 has 15 residues. V is TRBV2 and J is TRBJ2-7, with 13 positions matching TRBD2. The starting material was PBMCs, obtained 15 days after the yellow fever booster vaccination. The receptor's source is a man in his thirties or forties who received the YFV17D yellow fever vaccine. CDR3 sequence reads: CASSSTSGRAAEQYF. CDR3 coding DNA: TGTGCCAGCAGCAGCACTAGCGGGAGGGCCGCCGAGCAGTACTTC.